This T cell receptor beta chain was profiled in a study of T cells in Graves' hyperthyroidism and ophthalmopathy. Study overall: Peripheral blood was obtained at initial diagnosis, preceding any treatment. Regarding the study as a whole: Ophthalmopathy was predicted by the model a median of around 5.9 months ahead of onset. A 13 V-J signature model discriminated ophthalmopathy versus stable hyperthyroidism.

The J segment lost 5 bases and the V segment lost 1 base, leaving 11 bases of the junction unmatched. The germline V gene has CDR1 MGHRA and CDR2 YSYEKL. The CDR3 spans 17 residues. As to this clonotype: Antigen specificity is unknown.

The source material, RNA transcripts, was used to amplify TCR beta CDR3 regions. The HTBI primer set served for first-round RT-PCR of the TCR CDR3. TCRdb re-derived calls from the multiplex PCR reads in MiXCR, one entry per CDR3 protein. The sample shows some 350,000 distinct CDR3 sequences, roughly 15% of them seen only once. The clonotype originates from a woman aged 40 to 55 with Graves' ophthalmopathy. This chain joins TRBV4-1 and TRBJ2-7; 10 nucleotides align to TRBD2. The sample was blood. The CDR3 sequence is CASSQGTSGGPSDEQYF. The CDR3 DNA follows: TGCGCCAGCAGCCAAGGGACTAGCGGAGGACCCAGCGACGAGCAGTACTTC.